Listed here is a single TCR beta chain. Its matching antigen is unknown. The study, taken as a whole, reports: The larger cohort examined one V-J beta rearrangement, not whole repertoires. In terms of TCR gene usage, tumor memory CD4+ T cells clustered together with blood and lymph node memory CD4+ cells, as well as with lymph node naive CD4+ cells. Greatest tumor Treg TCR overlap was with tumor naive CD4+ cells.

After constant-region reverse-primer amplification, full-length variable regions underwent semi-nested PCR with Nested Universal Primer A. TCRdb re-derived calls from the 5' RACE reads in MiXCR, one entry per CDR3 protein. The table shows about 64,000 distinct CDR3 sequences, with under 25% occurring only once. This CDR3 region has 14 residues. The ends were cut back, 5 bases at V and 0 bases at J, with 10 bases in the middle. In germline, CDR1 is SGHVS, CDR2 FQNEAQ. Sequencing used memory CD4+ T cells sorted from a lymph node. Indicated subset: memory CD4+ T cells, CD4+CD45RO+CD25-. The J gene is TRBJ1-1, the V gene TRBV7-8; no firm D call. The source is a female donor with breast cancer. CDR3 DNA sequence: TGTGCCAGCAGCCAGGTCAATATGAACACTGAAGCTTTCTTT. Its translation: CASSQVNMNTEAFF.